This TCR beta chain was sequenced for a study of response to subunit inactivated influenza vaccine. TCRdb reanalysed the RT-PCR reads using MiXCR and keeps one entry per CDR3 protein. Here the sample spans more than 450,000 distinct CDR3 sequences, around 11% being singletons. The CDR3 runs 15 residues. Between the trimmed V and J ends, which lost 5 bases and 5 bases, there was a span of 15 bases. The germline V gene encodes CDR1 LNHNV and CDR2 YYDKDF (reference sequence). The sample was also reused in another study, on T cells expressing NK-cell markers. As that report states: Beta-chain TCR cDNA was generated via 5'RACE template switching with UMIs. Repertoires of TCR beta were obtained from T cells sorted as CD3+CD56+NKG2C+, CD3+CD56+NKG2C- and CD3+CD56-NKG2C+. HCMV specificity of expanded NKG2C+ T cell clones remained unclear.

Sequences were derived from PBMCs from blood, sampled on the day of vaccination. The receptor's source is a man aged 45-60 years who received an inactivated influenza vaccine. V and J are TRBV15 and TRBJ2-2; D is possibly TRBD1 or TRBD2 (5 bases each). The CDR3 spells CATSRSRDGTGELFF. DNA for the CDR3: TGTGCCACCAGCCGCTCCCGGGACGGGACCGGGGAGCTGTTTTTT.